A single sample is the source of the 23 T cell receptor beta chains below, sequenced in a study of cytomegalovirus exposure and HLA in healthy donors. Use of 60 Vbeta and 13 Jbeta primers characterized the PCR. Clones were read by immunoSEQ multiplex PCR, and TCRdb kept only the in-frame ones, dropping some. The profile covers 160,000 or so clones, with 80% to 90% appearing a single time and roughly 13% taken by the ten largest. Sequenced input: PBMCs. The receptor set was obtained from a woman in her 50s in good health and CMV-seronegative.

This sequence joins TRBV7-2 and TRBJ2-2; 9 bases line up with TRBD2. In germline, CDR1 is SGHTA, CDR2 FQGNSA. With 5 bases clipped from V and 6 bases from J, the junction kept 10 bases outside the gene matches. The CDR3 is 16 residues long. This chain's CDR3 is CASSTIAGEVSGELFF. Written as DNA, the CDR3 is TGTGCCAGCAGCACGATAGCGGGAGAGGTGTCCGGGGAGCTGTTTTTT.

This clone was detected once. The chain recombines TRBV29-1 with TRBJ1-2; possibly TRBD1 for D (6 bases). CDR3 length: 11 residues. Germline CDR1 SQVTM, CDR2 ANQGSEA. The V end was cut by 7 bases, the J end by 7 bases, with 13 bases between. The CDR3 here is CSAHPDSGYTF. The CDR3 nucleotides read TGCAGCGCTCACCCGGACAGTGGCTACACCTTC.

The chain uses TRBV5-1 and TRBJ2-3; a weak D match, TRBD2 (6 bases). The CDR3 loop spans 13 amino acids. Trimming removed 0 bases from V and 4 bases from J, with 6 bases in between. CDR1 and CDR2 from the germline V gene are SGHRS and YFSETQ. The CDR3 nucleotides are TGCGCCAGCAGCTTGGCGGGGGCAGATACGCAGTATTTT. Amino acid sequence: CASSLAGADTQYF.

The rearrangement joins TRBV7-9 to TRBJ1-6; a possible D gene is TRBD1 (5 bases). Per germline, CDR1 SEHNR and CDR2 FQNEAQ (reference sequence). The CDR3 is 13 amino acids. V was clipped by 5 bases and J by 8 bases, with 10 bases between them. The CDR3 sequence is CASSPQGDSPLHF. For the CDR3, the DNA is TGTGCCAGCAGCCCCCAAGGGGATTCACCCCTCCACTTT.

The chain combines TRBV5-1 with TRBJ1-1; 7 nucleotides line up with TRBD1. CDR3 length: 16 amino acids. Germline V gene sequence: CDR1 SGHRS, CDR2 YFSETQ. V was clipped by 4 bases and J by 0 bases; unmatched bases: 9. CDR3 nucleotides: TGCGCCAGCAGCCCCCGGCAGGGGGTAATGAACACTGAAGCTTTCTTT. Translated: CASSPRQGVMNTEAFF.

This clone was found once. The chain is built from TRBV27 and TRBJ2-3; 11 bases map to TRBD2. From germline, CDR1 is MNHEY and CDR2 SMNVEV (reference sequence). The trim removed 5 bases at V and 4 bases at J, leaving 5 bases unmatched. CDR3 size: 15 residues. The CDR3 sequence: CASSPLAGGPDTQYF. The CDR3 region has the DNA TGTGCCAGCAGTCCCCTAGCGGGGGGACCAGATACGCAGTATTTT.

This clone turned up a few times. This chain uses TRBV5-8 with TRBJ2-2; 9 bases align to TRBD1. Germline V CDR1 and CDR2: SGHTS, YDEGEE. This CDR3 region has 16 residues. Unmatched junction bases numbered 4, after V lost 0 bases and J lost 4 bases. The CDR3: CASSLGQGVGTGELFF. CDR3 bases: TGTGCCAGCAGCTTGGGACAGGGGGTCGGCACCGGGGAGCTGTTTTTT.

CDR3: CASSSNTEAFF. In DNA form, the CDR3 reads TGTGCCAGCAGCTCAAACACTGAAGCTTTCTTT. The V and J genes are TRBV5-4 and TRBJ1-1; D not resolved. V was trimmed by 3 bases and J by 2 bases, leaving 2 bases between them. The germline CDR1 and CDR2 sequences are SGHNT and YYREEE (reference sequence). The CDR3 consists of 11 residues.

The chain joins TRBV6-5 to TRBJ1-2; D is possibly TRBD1 (5 bases). Trimming shortened V by 0 bases and J by 4 bases, and 9 bases separated the two germline ends. The length of the CDR3 is 14 residues. CDR1 MNHEY and CDR2 SVGAGI come from the germline V gene. CDR3 loop: CASSYSKTAYGYTF. For the CDR3, the DNA is TGTGCCAGCAGTTACTCGAAGACAGCCTATGGCTACACCTTC.

V gene TRBV5-4 combines with J gene TRBJ2-1; TRBD2 aligns across 11 bases. Germline CDR1 is SGHNT and CDR2 is YYREEE (reference sequence). The CDR3 runs to 15 residues. The trim removed 1 base at V and 4 bases at J, leaving 1 base unmatched. CDR3 in amino acids: CASSLTSGSYNEQFF. CDR3 nucleotide sequence: TGTGCCAGCAGCTTGACTAGCGGGAGTTACAATGAGCAGTTCTTC.

This clone was detected only a few times. The J gene is TRBJ1-5, the V gene TRBV5-8; D gene ambiguous. The CDR3 runs 15 residues. V was cut by 4 bases and J by 0 bases, with 11 bases left in between. The germline V gene has CDR1 SGHTS and CDR2 YDEGEE. The DNA of the CDR3 is TGTGCCAGCAGCGGGCAGCTTTATAGCAATCAGCCCCAGCATTTT. Its translation: CASSGQLYSNQPQHF.

This clone was seen more than once but under ten times. This sequence joins TRBV9 and TRBJ1-2; TRBD1 aligns across 7 bases. The CDR3 contains 15 residues. Per the germline V gene, CDR1 is SGDLS and CDR2 is YYNGEE. Losses at the gene ends were 5 bases for V and 8 bases for J; bases not matched to a gene: 15. This CDR3 reads CASRVSGTVGEGYTF. In DNA form, the CDR3 reads TGTGCCAGCAGAGTTTCCGGGACAGTGGGGGAGGGCTACACCTTC.

The chain has TRBV11-2 and TRBJ1-4; D remains ambiguous. With 4 bases removed from V and 0 bases from J, the gap between germline ends came to 12 bases. The CDR3 runs 16 residues. The germline V gene has CDR1 SGHAT and CDR2 FQNNGV. The chain's CDR3 is CASSSGGSATNEKLFF. The CDR3 DNA reads as TGTGCCAGCAGCTCGGGAGGAAGTGCAACTAATGAAAAACTGTTTTTT.

The chain combines TRBV7-2 with TRBJ2-5; the match to TRBD2 covers 10 bases. Germline V gene data show CDR1 as SGHTA and CDR2 as FQGNSA. The CDR3 runs to 15 residues. With V trimmed by 8 bases and J by 6 bases, 12 bases remained unmatched. The CDR3 region is CASQREGQSGKTQYF. As DNA, the CDR3 is TGTGCCAGCCAGCGGGAGGGCCAGTCGGGGAAGACCCAGTACTTC.

The rearrangement uses TRBV28 and TRBJ2-1; 10 bases align to TRBD2. The CDR3 is made up of 15 amino acids. Trimming took 6 bases from V and 5 from J; bases not matched to a gene: 7. The germline V gene has CDR1 MDHEN and CDR2 SYDVKM. The CDR3 DNA sequence: TGTGCCAGCAGGTCGTCGGGACTAGCGAACAATGAGCAGTTCTTC. As protein: CASRSSGLANNEQFF. Combining the CDR3 with reference TRBV28 and TRBJ2-1 gives the whole variable domain DVKVTQSSRYLVKRTGEKVFLECVQDMDHENMFWYRQDPGLGLRLIYFSYDVKMKEKGDIPEGYSVSREKKERFSLILESASTNQTSMYLCASRSSGLANNEQFFGPGTRLTVL.

V usage is TRBV5-8 and J usage is TRBJ2-3, with TRBD2 matching over 11 bases. CDR1 is SGHTS and CDR2 is YDEGEE in the germline V gene. The CDR3 contains 17 residues. Trimming at V came to 0 bases and at J to 4 bases, leaving 7 bases not matched to a gene. CDR3 sequence: CASSLAWGLAVADTQYF. The CDR3 DNA follows: TGTGCCAGCAGCTTGGCTTGGGGACTAGCGGTAGCAGATACGCAGTATTTT.

The genes are TRBV4-3 and TRBJ2-1; 8 positions match TRBD2. V lost 1 base and J lost 10; bases outside the gene matches: 9. CDR1 is LGHNA and CDR2 is YSLEER in the germline V gene. This CDR3 region has 15 residues. CDR3 loop: CASSQGTSPEGEQFF. The DNA for the CDR3 is TGCGCCAGCAGCCAAGGGACTAGCCCGGAGGGGGAGCAGTTCTTC.

The chain joins TRBV2 to TRBJ2-7; the match to TRBD2 covers 7 bases. The CDR3 is made up of 12 amino acids. The trim removed 7 bases at V and 7 bases at J, leaving 7 bases unmatched. From germline, CDR1 is SNHLY and CDR2 FYNNEI. The CDR3 is CASTLGGREQYF. CDR3 bases: TGTGCCAGCACCCTGGGGGGGAGGGAGCAGTACTTC.

This sequence joins TRBV5-4 and TRBJ1-2; 10 bases are a match to TRBD1. The V gene end was trimmed by 4 bases and the J gene end by 7 bases; junction bases not matched to a gene: 10. The CDR3 sequence is 15 residues long. From germline, CDR1 is SGHNT and CDR2 YYREEE (reference sequence). The CDR3 here is CASSPTGTGETGYTF. Here the CDR3 DNA reads TGTGCCAGCAGCCCCACCGGGACAGGGGAAACTGGCTACACCTTC. Using reference TRBV5-4 and TRBJ1-2 for the parts outside the CDR3, the full variable domain is ETGVTQSPTHLIKTRGQQVTLRCSSQSGHNTVSWYQQALGQGPQFIFQYYREEENGRGNFPPRFSGLQFPNYSSELNVNALELDDSALYLCASSPTGTGETGYTFGSGTRLTVV.

The V call is TRBV29-1, the J call TRBJ1-1, with D hard to call. Between the trimmed V and J ends, which lost 6 bases and 1 base, there was a span of 9 bases. CDR3 length: 12 residues. CDR1 SQVTM and CDR2 ANQGSEA come from the germline V gene. The CDR3 spells CSVGSGNTEAFF. The DNA of the CDR3 is TGCAGCGTCGGGTCCGGGAACACTGAAGCTTTCTTT.

The J gene is TRBJ1-1, the V gene TRBV29-1; TRBD1 agrees at 8 bases. Unmatched junction bases numbered 8, after V lost 4 bases and J lost 4 bases. The V gene's germline CDR1 is SQVTM and CDR2 ANQGSEA. The CDR3 covers 14 residues. The CDR3 loop is CSVVGTGRITEAFF. CDR3 DNA: TGCAGCGTTGTGGGGACAGGACGTATCACTGAAGCTTTCTTT.

V and J are TRBV19 and TRBJ1-2, with 8 nucleotides matching TRBD1. The germline V gene has CDR1 LNHDA and CDR2 SQIVND (reference sequence). V gave up 6 bases and J gave up 5 bases; unmatched junction bases: 8. CDR3 length: 14 residues. CDR3 in amino acids: CASSNRDRLYGYTF. For the CDR3, the DNA is TGTGCCAGTAGCAACCGGGACAGGCTTTATGGCTACACCTTC.

In its sample, this clone was seen a few times. The chain employs TRBV7-9 and TRBJ2-5, with a possible D match to TRBD1 (5 bases). The CDR3 has 13 amino acids. From germline, CDR1 is SEHNR and CDR2 FQNEAQ (reference sequence). Trimming cost V 5 bases and J 5 bases, with 12 bases left between them. The CDR3 region is CASSDSGWETQYF. The CDR3 DNA sequence: TGTGCCAGCAGCGATTCAGGGTGGGAGACCCAGTACTTC.